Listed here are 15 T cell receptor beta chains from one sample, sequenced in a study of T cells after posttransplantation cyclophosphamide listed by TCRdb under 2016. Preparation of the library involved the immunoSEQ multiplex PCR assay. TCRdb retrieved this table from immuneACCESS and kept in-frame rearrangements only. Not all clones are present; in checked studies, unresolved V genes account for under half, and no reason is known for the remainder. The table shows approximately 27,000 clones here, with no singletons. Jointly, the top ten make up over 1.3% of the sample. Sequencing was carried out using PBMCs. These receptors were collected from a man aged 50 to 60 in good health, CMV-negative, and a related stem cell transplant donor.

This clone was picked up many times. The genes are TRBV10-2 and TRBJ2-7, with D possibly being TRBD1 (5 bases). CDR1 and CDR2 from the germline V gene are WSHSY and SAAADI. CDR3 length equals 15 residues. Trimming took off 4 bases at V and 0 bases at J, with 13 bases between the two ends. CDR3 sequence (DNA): TGCGCCAGCAGTGCGCGACAGTTGAGCTCCTACGAGCAGTACTTC. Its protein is CASSARQLSSYEQYF.

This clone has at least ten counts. CDR3 loop: CASNPSTRHASTDTQYF. CDR3 nucleotides: TGTGCCAGTAACCCTTCAACGCGACACGCTAGCACAGATACGCAGTATTTT. The chain uses TRBV19 and TRBJ2-3; D is undetermined. This CDR3 spans 17 amino acids. Per germline, CDR1 LNHDA and CDR2 SQIVND (reference sequence). Trimming removed 7 bases from V and 0 bases from J, with 20 bases in between. The variable domain in full, with the rest retrieved from reference TRBV19 and TRBJ2-3, is DGGITQSPKYLFRKEGQNVTLSCEQNLNHDAMYWYRQDPGQGLRLIYYSQIVNDFQKGDIAEGYSVSREKKESFPLTVTSAQKNPTAFYLCASNPSTRHASTDTQYFGPGTRLTVL.

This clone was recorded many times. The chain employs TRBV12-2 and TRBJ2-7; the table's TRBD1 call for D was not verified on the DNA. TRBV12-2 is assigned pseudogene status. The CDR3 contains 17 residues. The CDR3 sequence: CASRLDKGTGEGYEQYF. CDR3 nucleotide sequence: TGTGCAAGTCGCTTAGATAAGGGGACAGGGGAGGGCTACGAGCAGTACTTC.

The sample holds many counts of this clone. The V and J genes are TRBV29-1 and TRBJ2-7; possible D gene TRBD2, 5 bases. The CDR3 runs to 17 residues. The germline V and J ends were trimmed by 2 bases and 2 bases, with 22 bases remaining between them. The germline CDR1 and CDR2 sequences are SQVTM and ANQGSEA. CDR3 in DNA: TGCAGCGTTGAATCGACTTTCTCGGGAAAAATGCCCTACGAGCAGTACTTC. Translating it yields CSVESTFSGKMPYEQYF.

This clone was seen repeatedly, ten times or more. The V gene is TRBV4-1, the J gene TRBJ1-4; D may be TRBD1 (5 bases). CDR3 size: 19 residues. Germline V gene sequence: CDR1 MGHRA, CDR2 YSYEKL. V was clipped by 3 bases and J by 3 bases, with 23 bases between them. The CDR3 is CASSQRTTGTGVSNEKLFF. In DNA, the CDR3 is TGCGCCAGCAGCCAGAGAACAACGGGGACGGGGGTATCTAATGAAAAACTGTTTTTT.

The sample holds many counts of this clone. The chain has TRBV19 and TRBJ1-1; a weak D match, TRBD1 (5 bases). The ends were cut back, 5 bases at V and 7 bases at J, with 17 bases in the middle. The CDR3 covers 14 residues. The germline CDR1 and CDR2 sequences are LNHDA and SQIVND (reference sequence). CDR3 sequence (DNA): TGTGCCAGTAGTGGGGTTCAGGGAGGCAGTGAAGCTTTCTTT. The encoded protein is CASSGVQGGSEAFF. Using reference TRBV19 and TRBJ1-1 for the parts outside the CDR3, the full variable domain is DGGITQSPKYLFRKEGQNVTLSCEQNLNHDAMYWYRQDPGQGLRLIYYSQIVNDFQKGDIAEGYSVSREKKESFPLTVTSAQKNPTAFYLCASSGVQGGSEAFFGQGTRLTVV.

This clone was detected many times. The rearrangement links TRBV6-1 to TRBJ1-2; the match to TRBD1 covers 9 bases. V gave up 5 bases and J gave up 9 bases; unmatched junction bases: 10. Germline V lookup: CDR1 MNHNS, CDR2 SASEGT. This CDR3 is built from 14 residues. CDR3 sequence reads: CASSPRTGENSYTF. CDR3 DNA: TGTGCCAGCAGTCCAAGGACAGGGGAGAATAGCTACACCTTC.

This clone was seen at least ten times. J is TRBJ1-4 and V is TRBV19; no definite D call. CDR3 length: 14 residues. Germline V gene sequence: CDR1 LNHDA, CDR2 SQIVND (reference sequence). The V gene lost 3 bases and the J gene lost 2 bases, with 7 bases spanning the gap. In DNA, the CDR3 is TGTGCCAGTAGTATCTTATCGACTAATGAAAAACTGTTTTTT. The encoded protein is CASSILSTNEKLFF.

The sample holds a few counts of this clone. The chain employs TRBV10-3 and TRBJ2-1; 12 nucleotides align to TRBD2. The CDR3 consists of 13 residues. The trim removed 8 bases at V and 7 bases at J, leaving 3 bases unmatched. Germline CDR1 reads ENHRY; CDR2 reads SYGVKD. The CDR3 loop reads CAIGLAGMNEQFF. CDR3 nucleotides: TGTGCCATCGGACTAGCGGGAATGAATGAGCAGTTCTTC.

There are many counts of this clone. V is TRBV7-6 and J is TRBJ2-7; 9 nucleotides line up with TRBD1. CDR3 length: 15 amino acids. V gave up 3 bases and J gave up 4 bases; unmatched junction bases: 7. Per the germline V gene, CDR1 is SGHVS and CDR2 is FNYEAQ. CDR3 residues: CASSFNPGQGYEQYF. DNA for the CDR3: TGTGCCAGCAGCTTTAACCCGGGACAGGGTTACGAGCAGTACTTC.

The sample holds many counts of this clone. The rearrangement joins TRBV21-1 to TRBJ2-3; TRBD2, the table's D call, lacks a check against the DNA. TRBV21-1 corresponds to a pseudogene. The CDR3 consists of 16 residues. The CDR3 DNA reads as TGTGCCAGCAGCAAGCTTGGGGGAGGGCTAGGAGATACGCAGTATTTT. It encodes CASSKLGGGLGDTQYF.

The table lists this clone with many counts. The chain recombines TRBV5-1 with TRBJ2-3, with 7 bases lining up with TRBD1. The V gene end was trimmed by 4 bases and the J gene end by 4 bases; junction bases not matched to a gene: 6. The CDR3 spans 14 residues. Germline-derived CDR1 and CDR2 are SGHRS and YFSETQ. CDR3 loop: CASSAGTAPDTQYF. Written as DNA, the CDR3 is TGCGCCAGCAGCGCTGGGACAGCCCCAGATACGCAGTATTTT.

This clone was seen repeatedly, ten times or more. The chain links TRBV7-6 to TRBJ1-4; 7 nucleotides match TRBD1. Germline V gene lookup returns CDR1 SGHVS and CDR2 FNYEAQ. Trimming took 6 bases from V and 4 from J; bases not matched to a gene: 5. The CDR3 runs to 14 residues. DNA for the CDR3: TGTGCCAGCAGATTGACAGGGTTTAATGAAAAACTGTTTTTT. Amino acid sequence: CASRLTGFNEKLFF.

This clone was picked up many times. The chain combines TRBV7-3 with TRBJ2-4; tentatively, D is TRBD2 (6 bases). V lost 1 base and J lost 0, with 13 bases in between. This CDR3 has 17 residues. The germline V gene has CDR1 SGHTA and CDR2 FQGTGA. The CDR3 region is CASSLRGGVAAKNIQYF. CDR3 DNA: TGTGCCAGCAGCTTAAGAGGAGGGGTCGCAGCCAAAAACATTCAGTACTTC.

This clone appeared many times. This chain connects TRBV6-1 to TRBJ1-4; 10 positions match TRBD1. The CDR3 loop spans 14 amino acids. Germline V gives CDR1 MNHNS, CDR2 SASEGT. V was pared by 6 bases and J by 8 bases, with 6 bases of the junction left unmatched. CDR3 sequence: CASSATGQGEKLFF. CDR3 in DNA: TGTGCCAGCAGCGCCACGGGACAGGGGGAAAAACTGTTTTTT.